The clone carrying this TCR beta chain appeared a few times. Its specificity is unknown. Among the patients, none had received any treatment before thyroid surgery. The data originate from a study of metastatic and nonmetastatic thyroid tumors. Study at large: Peripheral blood and tumor or nodule samples from malignant and benign thyroid patients were compared. Study findings and constraints: Across blood and tumor, TCR beta diversity in malignant thyroid tumors was reportedly significantly higher than in benign nodules.

The germline gives CDR1 MNHNS, CDR2 SASEGT. V trimming: 6 bases; J trimming: 2 bases; junction bases outside the gene matches: 12. The CDR3 sequence is 17 residues long. Authors' methods: A classifier of distant metastasis in papillary thyroid cancer was built from CDR3 differences (across clinicopathological groups). TCRdb called clones again from the PCR reads with MiXCR. TCRdb's processing, not the authors', yielded these V and J calls. The data contain about 26,000 clones, more than 13% of them seen just once; the ten biggest clones take up more than 3%. Input material: blood. The clonotype comes from a female donor with papillary thyroid cancer or a benign thyroid nodule (not recorded which). Some clones in this sample may be carry-over from other donors' samples. J is TRBJ2-7 and V is TRBV6-1, with 11 positions matching TRBD2. CDR3 DNA sequence: TGTGCCAGCAGATCCACTAGCGGGAGAATTAATCCCTACGAGCAGTACTTC. Protein: CASRSTSGRINPYEQYF.